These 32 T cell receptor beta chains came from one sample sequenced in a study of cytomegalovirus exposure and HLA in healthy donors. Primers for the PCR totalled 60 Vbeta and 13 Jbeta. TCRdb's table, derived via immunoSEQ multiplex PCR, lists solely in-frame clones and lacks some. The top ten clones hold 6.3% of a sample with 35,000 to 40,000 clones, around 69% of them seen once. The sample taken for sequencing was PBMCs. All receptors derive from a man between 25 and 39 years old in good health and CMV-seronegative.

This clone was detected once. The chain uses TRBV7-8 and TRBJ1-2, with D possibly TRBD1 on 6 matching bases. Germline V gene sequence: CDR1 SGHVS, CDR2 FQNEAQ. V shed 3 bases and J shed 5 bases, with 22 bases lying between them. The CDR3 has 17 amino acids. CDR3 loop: CASSFLTPRGGEYGYTF. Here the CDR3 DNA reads TGTGCCAGCAGCTTTCTCACCCCCAGGGGAGGGGAATATGGCTACACCTTC.

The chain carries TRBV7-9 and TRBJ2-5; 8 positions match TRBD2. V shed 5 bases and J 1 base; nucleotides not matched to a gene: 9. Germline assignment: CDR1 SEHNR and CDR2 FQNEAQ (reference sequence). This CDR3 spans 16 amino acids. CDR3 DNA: TGTGCCAGCAGCCCGGCGGGGCTAGCGGGCCAAGAGACCCAGTACTTC. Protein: CASSPAGLAGQETQYF. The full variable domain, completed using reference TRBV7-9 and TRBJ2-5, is DTGVSQNPRHKITKRGQNVTFRCDPISEHNRLYWYRQTLGQGPEFLTYFQNEAQLEKSRLLSDRFSAERPKGSFSTLEIQRTEQGDSAMYLCASSPAGLAGQETQYFGPGTRLLVL.

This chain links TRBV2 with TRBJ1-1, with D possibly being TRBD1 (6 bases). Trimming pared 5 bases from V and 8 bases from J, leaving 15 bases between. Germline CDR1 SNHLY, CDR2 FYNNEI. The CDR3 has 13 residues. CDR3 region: CASSFNRESEAFF. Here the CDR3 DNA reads TGTGCCAGCAGTTTCAACAGGGAATCCGAAGCTTTCTTT.

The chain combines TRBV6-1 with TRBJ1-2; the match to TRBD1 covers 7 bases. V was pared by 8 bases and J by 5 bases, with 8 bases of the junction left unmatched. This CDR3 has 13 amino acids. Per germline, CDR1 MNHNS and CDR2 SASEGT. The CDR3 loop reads CASLKTGRYGYTF. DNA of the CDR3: TGTGCCAGCTTGAAGACAGGGCGTTATGGCTACACCTTC.

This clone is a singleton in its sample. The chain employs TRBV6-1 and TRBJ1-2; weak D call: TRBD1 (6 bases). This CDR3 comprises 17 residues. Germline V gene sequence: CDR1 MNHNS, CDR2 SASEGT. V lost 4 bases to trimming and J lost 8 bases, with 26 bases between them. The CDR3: CASSANRVDRPERGYTF. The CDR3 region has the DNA TGTGCCAGCAGTGCAAACAGGGTTGATCGTCCCGAGAGGGGCTACACCTTC.

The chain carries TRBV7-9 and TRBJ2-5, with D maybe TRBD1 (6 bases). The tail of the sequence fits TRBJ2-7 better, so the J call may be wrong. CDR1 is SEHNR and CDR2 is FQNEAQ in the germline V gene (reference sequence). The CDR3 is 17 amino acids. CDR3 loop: CASSLVRGYRLRHEQYF. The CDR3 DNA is TGTGCCAGCAGCTTAGTCAGGGGTTATAGGTTGAGGCACGAGCAGTACTTC.

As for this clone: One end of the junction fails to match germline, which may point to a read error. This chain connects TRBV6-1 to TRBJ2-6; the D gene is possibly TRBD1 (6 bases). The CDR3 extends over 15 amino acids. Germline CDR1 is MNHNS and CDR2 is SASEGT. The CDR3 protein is CAGSGQRTGANVLTF. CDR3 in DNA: TGTGCCGGCAGTGGACAGAGGACTGGGGCCAACGTCCTGACTTTC.

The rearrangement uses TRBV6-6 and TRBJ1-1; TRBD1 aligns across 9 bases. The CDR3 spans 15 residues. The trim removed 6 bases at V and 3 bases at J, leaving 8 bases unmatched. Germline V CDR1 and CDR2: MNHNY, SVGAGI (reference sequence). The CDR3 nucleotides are TGTGCCAGCAGACCGGGACAGGGATTGGACACTGAAGCTTTCTTT. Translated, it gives CASRPGQGLDTEAFF.

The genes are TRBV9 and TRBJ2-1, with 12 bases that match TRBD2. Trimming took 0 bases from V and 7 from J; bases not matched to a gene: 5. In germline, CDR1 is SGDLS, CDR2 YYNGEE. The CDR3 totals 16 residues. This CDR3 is CASSVGRLAGVNEQFF. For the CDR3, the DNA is TGTGCCAGCAGCGTAGGTAGACTAGCGGGAGTGAATGAGCAGTTCTTC.

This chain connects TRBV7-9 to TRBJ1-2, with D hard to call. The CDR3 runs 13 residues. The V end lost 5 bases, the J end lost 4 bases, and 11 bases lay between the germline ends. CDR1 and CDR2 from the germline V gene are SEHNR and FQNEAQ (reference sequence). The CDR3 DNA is TGTGCCAGCAGCCCTGACGGGAGCTATGGCTACACCTTC. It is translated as CASSPDGSYGYTF.

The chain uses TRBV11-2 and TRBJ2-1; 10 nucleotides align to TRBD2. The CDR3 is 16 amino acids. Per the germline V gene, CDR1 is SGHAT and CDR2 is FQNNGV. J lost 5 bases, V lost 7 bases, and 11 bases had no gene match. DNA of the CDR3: TGTGCCAGCAACCTCCCGGGTCTAGCGGGAGACAATGAGCAGTTCTTC. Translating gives CASNLPGLAGDNEQFF. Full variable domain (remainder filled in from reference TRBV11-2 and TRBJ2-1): EAGVAQSPRYKIIEKRQSVAFWCNPISGHATLYWYQQILGQGPKLLIQFQNNGVVDDSQLPKDRFSAERLKGVDSTLKIQPAKLEDSAVYLCASNLPGLAGDNEQFFGPGTRLTVL.

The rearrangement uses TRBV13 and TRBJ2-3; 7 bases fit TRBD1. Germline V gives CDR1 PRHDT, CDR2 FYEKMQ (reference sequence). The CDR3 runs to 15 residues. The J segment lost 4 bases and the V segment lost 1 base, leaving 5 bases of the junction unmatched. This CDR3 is CASSLAQGLADTQYF. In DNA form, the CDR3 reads TGTGCCAGCAGCTTAGCACAGGGGCTCGCAGATACGCAGTATTTT.

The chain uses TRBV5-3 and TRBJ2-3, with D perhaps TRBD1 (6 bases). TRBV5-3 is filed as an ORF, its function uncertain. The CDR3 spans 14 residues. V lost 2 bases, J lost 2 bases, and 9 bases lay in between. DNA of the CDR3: TGTGCCAGAAGCTTTCAGGGGCTCACAGATACGCAGTATTTT. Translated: CARSFQGLTDTQYF.

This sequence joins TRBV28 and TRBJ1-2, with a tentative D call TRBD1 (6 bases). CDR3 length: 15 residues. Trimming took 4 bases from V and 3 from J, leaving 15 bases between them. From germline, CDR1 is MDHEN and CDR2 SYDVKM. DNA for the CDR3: TGTGCCAGCAGTTCGAATGGACAGAGCTACTATGGCTACACCTTC. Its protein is CASSSNGQSYYGYTF.

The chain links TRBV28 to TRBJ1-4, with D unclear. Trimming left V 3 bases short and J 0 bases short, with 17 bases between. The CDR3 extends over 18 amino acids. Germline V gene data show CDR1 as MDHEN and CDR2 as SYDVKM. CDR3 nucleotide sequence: TGTGCCAGCAGTTTTCCACATGAGGGTTTTCCAACTAATGAAAAACTGTTTTTT. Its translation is CASSFPHEGFPTNEKLFF.

CDR3 nucleotides: TGTGCCAGCAGCTATCAGGGACAGGGGTCCTACGAGCAGTACTTC. Amino acid sequence: CASSYQGQGSYEQYF. The rearrangement uses TRBV13 and TRBJ2-7, with TRBD1 identical over 10 bases. CDR1 PRHDT and CDR2 FYEKMQ come from the germline V gene (reference sequence). The CDR3 contains 15 residues. V gave up 4 bases and J gave up 1 base; unmatched junction bases: 4.

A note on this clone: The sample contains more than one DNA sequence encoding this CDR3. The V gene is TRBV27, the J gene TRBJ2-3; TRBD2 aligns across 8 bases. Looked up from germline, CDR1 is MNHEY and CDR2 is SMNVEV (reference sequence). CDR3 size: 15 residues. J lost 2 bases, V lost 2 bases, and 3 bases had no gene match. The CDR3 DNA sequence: TGTGCCAGCAGTTTACGGGAGGGGCTCACAGATACGCAGTATTTT. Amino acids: CASSLREGLTDTQYF.

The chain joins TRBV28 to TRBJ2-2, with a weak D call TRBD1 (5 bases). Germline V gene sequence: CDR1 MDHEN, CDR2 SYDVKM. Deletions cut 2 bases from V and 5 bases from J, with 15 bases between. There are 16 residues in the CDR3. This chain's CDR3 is CASSLGFRGRTGELFF. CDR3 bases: TGTGCCAGCAGTTTAGGATTTAGGGGTAGAACCGGGGAGCTGTTTTTT. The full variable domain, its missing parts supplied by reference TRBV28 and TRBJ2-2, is DVKVTQSSRYLVKRTGEKVFLECVQDMDHENMFWYRQDPGLGLRLIYFSYDVKMKEKGDIPEGYSVSREKKERFSLILESASTNQTSMYLCASSLGFRGRTGELFFGEGSRLTVL.

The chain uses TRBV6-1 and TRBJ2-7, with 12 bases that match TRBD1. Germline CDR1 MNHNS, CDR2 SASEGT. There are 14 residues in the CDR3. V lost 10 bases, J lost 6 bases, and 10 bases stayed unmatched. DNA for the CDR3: TGTGCCACCAATTCGGGACAGGGGGCTCGCGAGCAGTACTTC. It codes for CATNSGQGAREQYF.

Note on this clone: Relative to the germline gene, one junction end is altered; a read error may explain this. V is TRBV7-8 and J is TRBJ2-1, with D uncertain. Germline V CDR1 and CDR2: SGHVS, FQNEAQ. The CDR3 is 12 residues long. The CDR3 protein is CTSSLNSGEQFF. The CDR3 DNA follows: TGTACCAGCAGCTTAAACAGTGGGGAGCAGTTCTTC.

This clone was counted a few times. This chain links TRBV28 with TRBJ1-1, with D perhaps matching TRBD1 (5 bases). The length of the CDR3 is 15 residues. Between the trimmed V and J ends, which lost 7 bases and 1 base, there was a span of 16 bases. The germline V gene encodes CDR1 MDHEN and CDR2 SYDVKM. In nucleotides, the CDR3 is TGTGCCAGCACCCCCCCGGCAGGGCAGAACACTGAAGCTTTCTTT. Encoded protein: CASTPPAGQNTEAFF.

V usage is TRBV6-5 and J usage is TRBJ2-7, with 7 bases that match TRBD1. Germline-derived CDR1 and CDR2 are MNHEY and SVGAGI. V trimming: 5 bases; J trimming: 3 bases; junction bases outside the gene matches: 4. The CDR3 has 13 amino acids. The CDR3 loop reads CASSKTGFYEQYF. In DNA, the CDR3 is TGTGCCAGCAGTAAGACAGGGTTCTACGAGCAGTACTTC.

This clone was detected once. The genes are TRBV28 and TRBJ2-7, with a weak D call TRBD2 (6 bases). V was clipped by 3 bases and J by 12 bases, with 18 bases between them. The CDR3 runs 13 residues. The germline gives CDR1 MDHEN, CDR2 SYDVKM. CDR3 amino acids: CASSLVVRSGLYF. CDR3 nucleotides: TGTGCCAGCAGTTTGGTCGTTAGGAGCGGGCTGTACTTC.

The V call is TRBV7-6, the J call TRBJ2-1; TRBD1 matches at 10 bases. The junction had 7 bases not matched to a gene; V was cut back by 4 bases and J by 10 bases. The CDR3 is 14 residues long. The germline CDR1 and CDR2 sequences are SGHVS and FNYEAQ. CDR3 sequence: CASSWGQGSNEQFF. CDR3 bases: TGTGCCAGCAGCTGGGGACAGGGGTCCAACGAGCAGTTCTTC.

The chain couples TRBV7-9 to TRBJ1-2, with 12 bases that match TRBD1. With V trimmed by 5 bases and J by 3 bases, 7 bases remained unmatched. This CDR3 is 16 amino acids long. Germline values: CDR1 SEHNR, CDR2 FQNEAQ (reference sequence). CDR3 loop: CASSPTGTGGDYGYTF. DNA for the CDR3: TGTGCCAGCAGCCCCACTGGGACAGGGGGCGACTATGGCTACACCTTC. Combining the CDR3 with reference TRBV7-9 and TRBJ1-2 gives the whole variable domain DTGVSQNPRHKITKRGQNVTFRCDPISEHNRLYWYRQTLGQGPEFLTYFQNEAQLEKSRLLSDRFSAERPKGSFSTLEIQRTEQGDSAMYLCASSPTGTGGDYGYTFGSGTRLTVV.

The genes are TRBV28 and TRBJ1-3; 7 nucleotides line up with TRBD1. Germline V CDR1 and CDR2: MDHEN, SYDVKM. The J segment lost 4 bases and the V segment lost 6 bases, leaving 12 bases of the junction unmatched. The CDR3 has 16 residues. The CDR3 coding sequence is TGTGCCAGCAGCCCGACAGGGCAGTCAGCCGGAAACACCATATATTTT. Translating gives CASSPTGQSAGNTIYF.

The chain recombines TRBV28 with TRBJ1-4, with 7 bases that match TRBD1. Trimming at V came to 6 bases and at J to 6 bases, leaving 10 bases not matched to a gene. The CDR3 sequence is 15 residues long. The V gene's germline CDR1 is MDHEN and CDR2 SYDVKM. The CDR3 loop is CASSKGGAGDEKLFF. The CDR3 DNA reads TGTGCCAGCAGCAAAGGGGGCGCCGGGGATGAAAAACTGTTTTTT.

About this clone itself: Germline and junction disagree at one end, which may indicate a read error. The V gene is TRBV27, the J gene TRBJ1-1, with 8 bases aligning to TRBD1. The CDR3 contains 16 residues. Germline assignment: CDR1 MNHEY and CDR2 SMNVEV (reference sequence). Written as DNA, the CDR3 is TGTGCCAGCAGTTTAGACAGGGGCGGTTGGAACACTGAAGTTTTCTTT. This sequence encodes CASSLDRGGWNTEVFF.

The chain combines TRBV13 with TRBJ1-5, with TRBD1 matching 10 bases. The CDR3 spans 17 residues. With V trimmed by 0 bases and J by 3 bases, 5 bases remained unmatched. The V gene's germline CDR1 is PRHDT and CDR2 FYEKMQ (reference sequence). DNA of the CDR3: TGTGCCAGCAGCTTAGGCCCCGGGACAGGGGTCAATCAGCCCCAGCATTTT. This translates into CASSLGPGTGVNQPQHF. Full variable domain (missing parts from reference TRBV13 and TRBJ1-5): AAGVIQSPRHLIKEKRETATLKCYPIPRHDTVYWYQQGPGQDPQFLISFYEKMQSDKGSIPDRFSAQQFSDYHSELNMSSLELGDSALYFCASSLGPGTGVNQPQHFGDGTRLSIL.

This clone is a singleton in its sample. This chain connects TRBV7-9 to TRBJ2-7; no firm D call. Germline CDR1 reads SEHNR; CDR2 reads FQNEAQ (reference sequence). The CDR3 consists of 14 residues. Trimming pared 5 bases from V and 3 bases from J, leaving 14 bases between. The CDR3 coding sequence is TGTGCCAGCAGCCCCGACGGTCAGCGCTACGAGCAGTACTTC. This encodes CASSPDGQRYEQYF. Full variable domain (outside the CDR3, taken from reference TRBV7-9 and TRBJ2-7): DTGVSQNPRHKITKRGQNVTFRCDPISEHNRLYWYRQTLGQGPEFLTYFQNEAQLEKSRLLSDRFSAERPKGSFSTLEIQRTEQGDSAMYLCASSPDGQRYEQYFGPGTRLTVT.

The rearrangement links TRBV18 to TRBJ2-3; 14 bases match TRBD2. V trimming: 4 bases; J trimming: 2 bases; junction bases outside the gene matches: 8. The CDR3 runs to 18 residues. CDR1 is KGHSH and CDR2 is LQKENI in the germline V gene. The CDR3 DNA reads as TGTGCCAGCTCACTCGGACTAGCGGGGGGCCCCTCCACAGATACGCAGTATTTT. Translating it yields CASSLGLAGGPSTDTQYF.

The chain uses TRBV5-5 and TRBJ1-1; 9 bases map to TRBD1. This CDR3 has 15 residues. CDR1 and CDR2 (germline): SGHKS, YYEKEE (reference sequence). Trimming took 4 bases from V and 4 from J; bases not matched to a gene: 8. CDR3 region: CASSARTGVGTEAFF. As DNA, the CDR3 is TGTGCCAGCAGCGCCCGGACAGGGGTGGGCACTGAAGCTTTCTTT. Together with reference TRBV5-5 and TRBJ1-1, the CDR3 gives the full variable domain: DAGVTQSPTHLIKTRGQQVTLRCSPISGHKSVSWYQQVLGQGPQFIFQYYEKEERGRGNFPDRFSARQFPNYSSELNVNALLLGDSALYLCASSARTGVGTEAFFGQGTRLTVV.